This record covers a single T cell receptor (beta chain). Its antigen is still unknown. Generated by immunoSEQ multiplex PCR, the TCRdb table keeps only in-frame clones and is missing some. This sample has roughly 100,000 clones, with roughly 90% found just once. Germline V CDR1 and CDR2: SGHRS, YFSETQ. This CDR3 is built from 12 residues. V trimming: 4 bases; J trimming: 6 bases; junction bases outside the gene matches: 3. The data originate from a study of graft-versus-host responses after intestinal transplantation. Background on the study: Multivisceral, liver-intestinal, or isolated intestinal transplants were received by the recipients. Anti-thymocyte globulin served as induction for all recipients, who then took tacrolimus and steroids for about 3 years.

Findings and limits, study-wide: Recipient marrow contained GvH clones, some of which appeared first in ileum or blood. Subjects displaying graft-donor T cell macrochimerism possessed elevated graft-versus-host to host-versus-graft clonal ratios inside allografts.

The sequence was collected from a human donor who received an intestinal transplant. The V call is TRBV5-1, the J call TRBJ2-7; 8 bases line up with TRBD1. Sequences were derived from unstimulated CD4+ T cells sorted from spleen or lymph node cells, sampled before intestinal transplant. CDR3 sequence reads: CASSPDRGEQYF. The CDR3 DNA follows: TGCGCCAGCAGCCCTGACAGGGGCGAGCAGTACTTC.